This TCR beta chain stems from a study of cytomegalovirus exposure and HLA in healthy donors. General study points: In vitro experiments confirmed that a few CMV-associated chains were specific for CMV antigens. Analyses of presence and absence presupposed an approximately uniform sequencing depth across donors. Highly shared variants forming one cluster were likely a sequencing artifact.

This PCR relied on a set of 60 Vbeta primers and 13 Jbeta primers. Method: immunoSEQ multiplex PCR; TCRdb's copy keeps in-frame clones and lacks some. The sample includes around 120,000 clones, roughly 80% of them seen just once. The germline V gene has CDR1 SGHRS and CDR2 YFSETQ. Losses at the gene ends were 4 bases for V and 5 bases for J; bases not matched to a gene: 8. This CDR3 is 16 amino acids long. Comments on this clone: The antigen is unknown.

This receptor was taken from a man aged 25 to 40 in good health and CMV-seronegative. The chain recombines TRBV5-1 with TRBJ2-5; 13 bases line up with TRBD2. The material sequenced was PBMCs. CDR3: CASSPGLAGDQETQYF. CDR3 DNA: TGCGCCAGCAGCCCCGGACTAGCGGGAGATCAGGAGACCCAGTACTTC.